This T cell receptor (beta chain) was sequenced during a study of cytomegalovirus exposure and HLA in healthy donors. The wider study: Earlier findings included roughly 120 million unique TCR beta sequences obtained from about 180 million T cells.

CDR3 length: 14 residues. The V and J ends lost 2 bases and 6 bases, in that order; junction bases with no gene match: 4. Germline V gene sequence: CDR1 MNHEY, CDR2 SVGAGI. Primers: 60 Vbeta forward and 13 Jbeta reverse. Sequenced by immunoSEQ multiplex PCR; TCRdb stores in-frame clones only, minus some. The sample has 50,000 or so clones, 65% to 80% seen once. Sequencing was performed on PBMCs. The sequence was obtained from a man aged 30-40 years in good health and CMV-seronegative. V is TRBV6-5 and J is TRBJ2-1; TRBD1 matches 7 bases. This CDR3 reads CASSYRQGVNEQFF. CDR3 DNA sequence: TGTGCCAGCAGTTACCGACAGGGCGTCAATGAGCAGTTCTTC.